The 5 T cell receptor beta chains reported below all come from one sample, sequenced in a study of blood T cell repertoires in COVID-19. Generated by immunoSEQ multiplex PCR, the TCRdb table keeps only in-frame clones and is missing some. The sample lists 300,000 to 450,000 clones; about 89% were seen once. Specimen: peripheral blood. These receptors all stem from a woman in her fifties or sixties with COVID-19, enrolled during active disease.

The chain employs TRBV6-5 and TRBJ1-2, with 11 bases aligning to TRBD1. The CDR3 consists of 14 residues. Germline CDR1 is MNHEY and CDR2 is SVGAGI. Trimming cost V 5 bases and J 4 bases; bases outside gene matches: 3. The CDR3: CASSRTGGLYGYTF. DNA of the CDR3: TGTGCCAGCAGTCGGACAGGGGGCCTCTATGGCTACACCTTC.

The chain links TRBV7-2 to TRBJ1-6; a possible D gene is TRBD1 (6 bases). CDR3 length: 14 amino acids. Germline assignment: CDR1 SGHTA and CDR2 FQGNSA. V was pared by 3 bases and J by 8 bases, with 11 bases between. CDR3 protein: CASSLTGADSPLHF. In DNA, the CDR3 is TGTGCCAGCAGCTTGACAGGAGCCGATTCACCCCTCCACTTT.

The chain couples TRBV5-1 to TRBJ2-1; 9 bases agree with TRBD1. Unmatched junction bases numbered 12, after V lost 6 bases and J lost 2 bases. The germline V gene encodes CDR1 SGHRS and CDR2 YFSETQ. The CDR3 runs 17 residues. The CDR3 spells CASTRDRVVLTYNEQFF. In nucleotides, the CDR3 is TGCGCCAGCACGAGGGACAGGGTCGTCCTTACCTACAATGAGCAGTTCTTC.

The V gene is TRBV5-1, the J gene TRBJ1-1, with D possibly TRBD1 on 6 matching bases. Trimming took off 5 bases at V and 1 base at J, with 12 bases between the two ends. Germline CDR1 is SGHRS and CDR2 is YFSETQ. The CDR3 sequence is 14 residues long. The CDR3 protein is CASRARGKNTEAFF. DNA of the CDR3: TGCGCCAGCAGGGCCAGGGGTAAGAACACTGAAGCTTTCTTT.

V gene TRBV6-6 combines with J gene TRBJ2-3, with 8 bases fitting TRBD2. CDR3 size: 15 residues. CDR1 is MNHNY, CDR2 SVGAGI, per germline (reference sequence). Trimming took 6 bases from V and 1 from J; bases not matched to a gene: 6. The CDR3 loop reads CASRVLAGRTDTQYF. Written as DNA, the CDR3 is TGTGCCAGCAGGGTCCTAGCGGGTCGCACAGATACGCAGTATTTT.